The clone carrying this T cell receptor (beta chain) was picked up one time. Its antigen is not identified. This sample is part of a study of cytomegalovirus exposure and HLA in healthy donors. Whole-study findings and limits: CMV antigen specificity of a few CMV-associated chains was confirmed in vitro. Later analysis associated a missense DCLRE1C variant with TCR beta V- and J-gene trimming. Presence/absence analyses assumed roughly uniform sequencing depth across donors, which may not hold. It was likely that a cluster of highly shared sequence variants was a sequencing artifact.

Researchers ran the PCR with 60 Vbeta and 13 Jbeta primers. Profiled with immunoSEQ multiplex PCR; TCRdb holds only in-frame clones, not every one. The table lists around 180,000 clones, less than 85% of them singletons. CDR3 length: 15 amino acids. Looked up from germline, CDR1 is SEHNR and CDR2 is FQNEAQ (reference sequence). V shed 1 base and J shed 5 bases, with 14 bases lying between them. The source is a man younger than 30 in good health and CMV-seronegative. The chain carries TRBV7-9 and TRBJ1-1; D unclear. The specimen was PBMCs. CDR3 loop: CASSLVTGVGTEAFF. The CDR3 bases are TGTGCCAGCAGCTTAGTAACCGGGGTCGGAACTGAAGCTTTCTTT.